These 4 T cell receptor beta chains came from one sample sequenced in a study of human T cells and chemical hapten exposure listed by TCRdb under 2021. Libraries were built with RACE. The instrument was a NextSeq 500. TCRdb itself trimmed the public reads at Q25 with fastp, ran MiXCR and retained productive beta chains. Each entry merges the rows of one CDR3 protein and shows their most common DNA and genes. For this sample the table gives 150,000 to 200,000 distinct CDR3 sequences, of which 25% to 35% were detected only once. 2.9% of the sample lies in the top ten. The time point label here, explained by the study, means: pre-sensitization, week 0. The treatment or condition label, read with the paper, signifies: therapeutic diphenylcyclopropenone sensitization with weekly scalp DPC. This specimen was whole blood, taken in connection with sensitization to the hapten diphenylcyclopropenone (DPC). These receptors originate from a woman aged 30 to 39 with alopecia areata. Some clones in this sample may be carry-over from other donors' samples.

The V gene is TRBV7-2, the J gene TRBJ2-7; the D is unclear. Trimming cost V 5 bases and J 7 bases, with 12 bases left between them. Germline CDR1 reads SGHTA; CDR2 reads FQGNSA. The CDR3 spans 12 residues. The CDR3 sequence is CASSPQESEQYF. CDR3 nucleotide sequence: TGTGCCAGCAGCCCCCAAGAATCGGAGCAGTACTTC.

The genes are TRBV11-2 and TRBJ2-1, with 9 positions matching TRBD1. This CDR3 is 15 amino acids long. CDR1 is SGHAT, CDR2 FQNNGV, per germline. The junction had 6 bases not matched to a gene; V was cut back by 7 bases and J by 2 bases. The CDR3 DNA is TGTGCCAGCACAACCACAGGGGGCGCCTACAATGAGCAGTTCTTC. This gives the protein CASTTTGGAYNEQFF.

This clonotype was found a few times. J is TRBJ1-4 and V is TRBV2, with D perhaps TRBD1 (5 bases). Per germline, CDR1 SNHLY and CDR2 FYNNEI. The V gene lost 2 bases and the J gene lost 0 bases, with 7 bases spanning the gap. This CDR3 has 15 residues. CDR3 region: CASSELTATNEKLFF. DNA for the CDR3: TGTGCCAGCAGTGAACTGACAGCAACTAATGAAAAACTGTTTTTT.

V usage is TRBV20-1 and J usage is TRBJ1-2; TRBD1 matches 7 bases. With 6 bases clipped from V and 4 bases from J, the junction kept 8 bases outside the gene matches. In germline, CDR1 is DFQATT, CDR2 SNEGSKA (reference sequence). CDR3 length: 13 residues. The CDR3 region has the DNA TGCAGTGCAACCCGGGACAGCGGCTATGGCTACACCTTC. Translated, it gives CSATRDSGYGYTF.